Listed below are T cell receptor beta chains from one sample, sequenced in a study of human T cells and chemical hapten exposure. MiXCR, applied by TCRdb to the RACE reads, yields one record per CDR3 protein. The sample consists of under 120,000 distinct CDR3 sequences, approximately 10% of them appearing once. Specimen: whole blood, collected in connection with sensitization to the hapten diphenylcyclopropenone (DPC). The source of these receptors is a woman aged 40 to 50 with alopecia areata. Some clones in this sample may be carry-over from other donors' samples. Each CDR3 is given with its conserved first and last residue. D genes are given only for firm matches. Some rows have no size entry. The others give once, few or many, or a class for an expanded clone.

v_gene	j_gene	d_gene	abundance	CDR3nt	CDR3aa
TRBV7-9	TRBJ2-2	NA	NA	TGTGCCAGCAGCCGCCTCGGAGCTATTAACACCGGGGAGCTGTTTTTT	CASSRLGAINTGELFF
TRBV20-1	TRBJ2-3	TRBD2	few	TGCAGTGCTCTACGGGGGACCGCCGGGACTAGCAGCCACACAGATACGCAGTATTTT	CSALRGTAGTSSHTDTQYF
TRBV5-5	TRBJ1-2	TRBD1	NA	TGTGCCAGCAGCTTGGGGACAGGCTCAGGCTATGGCTACACCTTC	CASSLGTGSGYGYTF
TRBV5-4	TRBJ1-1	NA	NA	TGTGCCAGCAGCTTGGCCGGGATGCACACTGAAGCTTTCTTT	CASSLAGMHTEAFF
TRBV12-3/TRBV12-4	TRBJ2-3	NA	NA	TGTGCCAGCAAGAGGACAGCCCGCACAGATACGCAGTATTTT	CASKRTARTDTQYF
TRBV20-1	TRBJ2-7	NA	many	TGCAGTGCTAGAGATGGTCCGGGGTTTAAGCAGTACTTC	CSARDGPGFKQYF
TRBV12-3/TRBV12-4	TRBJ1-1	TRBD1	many	TGTGCCAGCAGTCTCACAGGGGATCACACTGAAGCTTTCTTT	CASSLTGDHTEAFF
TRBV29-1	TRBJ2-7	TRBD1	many	TGCAGCGCGGGTGGACAGGCAGAATTGCAGTACTTC	CSAGGQAELQYF
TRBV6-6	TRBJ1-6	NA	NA	TGTGCCAGCAGTTACCTCTATAATTCACCCCTCCACTTT	CASSYLYNSPLHF
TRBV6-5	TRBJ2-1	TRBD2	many	TGTGCCAGCAGCCCCCCGGGACAGACCGGGACTAGCGGGATTCCCTACAATGAGCAGTTCTTC	CASSPPGQTGTSGIPYNEQFF
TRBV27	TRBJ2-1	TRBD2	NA	TGTGCCAGCAGTTTTTCTCTCCGGGAGGGTCTGGGTGAGCAGTTCTTC	CASSFSLREGLGEQFF
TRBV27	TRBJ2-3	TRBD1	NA	TGTGCCAGCGGCCGGGACAGGGGGTCGGATACGCAGTATTTT	CASGRDRGSDTQYF
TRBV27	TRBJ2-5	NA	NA	TGTGCCAGCAGACCCTTCAAAGGGGGGGGAGAGACCCAGTACTTC	CASRPFKGGGETQYF
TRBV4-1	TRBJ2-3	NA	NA	TGCGCCAGCAGCCAACCCGTAGGCCCCACAGATATGCAGTATTTT	CASSQPVGPTDMQYF
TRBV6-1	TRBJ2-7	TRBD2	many	TGTGCCAGCAGTGAGGTACGGACTAGCTTTTACGAGCAGTACTTC	CASSEVRTSFYEQYF
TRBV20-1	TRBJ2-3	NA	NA	TGCAGTGCTAGAGACTCGAATACGCAGTATTTT	CSARDSNTQYF
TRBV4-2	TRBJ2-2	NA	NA	TGTGCCAGCAGCCAAGAATTCCCACTCGGCACCGGGGAGCTGTTTTTT	CASSQEFPLGTGELFF
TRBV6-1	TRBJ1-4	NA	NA	TGTGCCAGCAGTGCGAGGAGTAATGAAAAACTGTTTTTT	CASSARSNEKLFF
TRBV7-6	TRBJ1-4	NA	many	TGTGCCAGCAGCTTAGAGGCCGCAACTAATGAAAAACTGTTTTTT	CASSLEAATNEKLFF
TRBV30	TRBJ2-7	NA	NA	TGTGCCTTCAATAGTGGGTACGAGCAGTACTTC	CAFNSGYEQYF
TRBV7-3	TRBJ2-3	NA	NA	TGTGCCAGCAGCGGGGACTCCACAGATACGCAGTATTTT	CASSGDSTDTQYF
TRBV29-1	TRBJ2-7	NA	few	TGCAGCGTTGAGTCCCTCAGGGGCGGGGACGAGCAGTACTTC	CSVESLRGGDEQYF
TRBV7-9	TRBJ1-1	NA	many	TGTGCCAGCAGCTTCCGCCCCTTCCTTGACACTGAAGCTTTCTTT	CASSFRPFLDTEAFF
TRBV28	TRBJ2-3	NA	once	TGTGCCAGCCAGACTAGCACAGATACGCAGTATTTT	CASQTSTDTQYF
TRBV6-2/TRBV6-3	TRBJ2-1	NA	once	TGTGCCAGCACCTACGGGGGACTGGGCTCCTACAATGAGCAGTTCTTC	CASTYGGLGSYNEQFF
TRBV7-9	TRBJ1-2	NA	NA	TGTGCCAGCAGCTTAGACGGGGCGAACTATGGCTACACCTTC	CASSLDGANYGYTF
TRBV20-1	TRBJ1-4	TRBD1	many	TGCAGTGCTAGAGGGACAGGGGACCTAGTTGCAACTAATGAAAAACTGTTTTTT	CSARGTGDLVATNEKLFF
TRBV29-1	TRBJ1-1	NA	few	TGCAGCGTTGGGGGGGGTATGAACACTGAAGCTTTCTTT	CSVGGGMNTEAFF
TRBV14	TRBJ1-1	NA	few	TGTGCCAGCAGCCAGCGGTCTTACCCCTCAAGGACTGAAGCTTTCTTT	CASSQRSYPSRTEAFF
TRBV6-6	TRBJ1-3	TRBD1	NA	TGTGCCAGCAGTCAAAGGACAGGGCCCTCTGGAAACACCATATATTTT	CASSQRTGPSGNTIYF
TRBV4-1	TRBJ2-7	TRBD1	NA	TGCGCCAGCAGCCGCTTTACAGGGGTTGGCGAGCAGTACTTC	CASSRFTGVGEQYF